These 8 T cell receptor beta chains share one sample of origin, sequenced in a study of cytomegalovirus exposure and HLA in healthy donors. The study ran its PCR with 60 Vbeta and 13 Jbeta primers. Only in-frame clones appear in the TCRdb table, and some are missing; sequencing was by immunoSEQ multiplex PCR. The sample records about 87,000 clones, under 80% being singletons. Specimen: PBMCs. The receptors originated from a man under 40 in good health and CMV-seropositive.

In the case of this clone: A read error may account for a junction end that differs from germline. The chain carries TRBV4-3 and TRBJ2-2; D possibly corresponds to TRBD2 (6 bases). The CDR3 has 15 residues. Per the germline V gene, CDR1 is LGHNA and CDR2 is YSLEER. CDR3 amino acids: CASSQEFRVPGGLFF. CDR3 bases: TGCGCCAGCAGCCAAGAGTTCAGGGTCCCCGGGGGGCTGTTTTTT.

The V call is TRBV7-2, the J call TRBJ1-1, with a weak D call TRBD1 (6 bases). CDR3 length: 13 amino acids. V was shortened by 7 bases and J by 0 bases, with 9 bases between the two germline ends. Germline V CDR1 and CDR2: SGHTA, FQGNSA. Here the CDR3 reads CASKGGLNTEAFF. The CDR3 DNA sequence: TGTGCCAGCAAGGGGGGGTTGAACACTGAAGCTTTCTTT. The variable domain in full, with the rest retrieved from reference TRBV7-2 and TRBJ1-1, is GAGVSQSPSNKVTEKGKDVELRCDPISGHTALYWYRQSLGQGLEFLIYFQGNSAPDKSGLPSDRFSAERTGGSVSTLTIQRTQQEDSAVYLCASKGGLNTEAFFGQGTRLTVV.

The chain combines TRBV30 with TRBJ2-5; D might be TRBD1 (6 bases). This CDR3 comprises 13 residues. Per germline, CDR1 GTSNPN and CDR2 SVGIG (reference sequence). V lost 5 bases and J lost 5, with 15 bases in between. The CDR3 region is CAWYRDTGETQYF. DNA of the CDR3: TGTGCCTGGTACCGGGACACAGGGGAGACCCAGTACTTC. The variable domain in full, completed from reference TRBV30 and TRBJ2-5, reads SQTIHQWPATLVQPVGSPLSLECTVEGTSNPNLYWYRQAAGRGLQLLFYSVGIGQISSEVPQNLSASRPQDRQFILSSKKLLLSDSGFYLCAWYRDTGETQYFGPGTRLLVL.

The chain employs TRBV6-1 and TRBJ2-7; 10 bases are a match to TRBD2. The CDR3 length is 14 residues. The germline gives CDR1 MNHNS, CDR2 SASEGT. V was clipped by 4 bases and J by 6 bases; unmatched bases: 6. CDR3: CASSALAGVSEQYF. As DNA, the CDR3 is TGTGCCAGCAGTGCTCTAGCGGGAGTCAGCGAGCAGTACTTC.

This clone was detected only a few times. The CDR3 region has the DNA TGTGCCAGCAGTGAGGGCAGGGGGATAGAGACCCAGTACTTC. Its translation: CASSEGRGIETQYF. The chain couples TRBV2 to TRBJ2-5, with 7 bases lining up with TRBD1. Germline V CDR1 and CDR2: SNHLY, FYNNEI. The V and J ends lost 3 bases and 4 bases, in that order; junction bases with no gene match: 5. The CDR3 has 14 amino acids.

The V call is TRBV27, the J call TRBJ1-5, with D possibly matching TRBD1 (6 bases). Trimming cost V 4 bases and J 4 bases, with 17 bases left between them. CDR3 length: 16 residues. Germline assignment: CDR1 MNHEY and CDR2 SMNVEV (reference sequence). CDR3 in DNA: TGTGCCAGCAGTTCCACTCGGACAGCCCCTAATCAGCCCCAGCATTTT. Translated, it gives CASSSTRTAPNQPQHF.

The CDR3 DNA sequence: TGTGCCAGCAGGCGAGGTATCGTGCACAATGAGCAGTTCTTC. This sequence encodes CASRRGIVHNEQFF. The chain carries TRBV27 and TRBJ2-1; no definite D call. The germline CDR1 and CDR2 sequences are MNHEY and SMNVEV (reference sequence). The germline V and J ends were trimmed by 6 bases and 5 bases, with 14 bases remaining between them. The CDR3 sequence is 14 residues long.

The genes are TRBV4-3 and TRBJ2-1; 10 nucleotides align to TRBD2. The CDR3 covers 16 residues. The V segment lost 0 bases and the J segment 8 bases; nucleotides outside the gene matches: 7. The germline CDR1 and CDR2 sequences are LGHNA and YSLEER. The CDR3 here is CASSQEGLAGEDEQFF. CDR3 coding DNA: TGCGCCAGCAGCCAAGAAGGGCTAGCGGGAGAGGATGAGCAGTTCTTC.